This T cell receptor beta chain was observed in a study of a mutant IDH1 vaccine in newly diagnosed glioma. Study context: The treated population exhibited a male proportion of 62.5%, a female proportion of around 40%, and a mean age of roughly 39 years. Receipt of radiotherapy, temozolomide, or both preceded the study, and most received both.

Turning to this clone: Its target is unknown.

As for time point: week 47, end of study. In the vaccine, a single dose held 300 ug of the mutant IDH1 20-mer peptide, along with topical imiquimod. New IDH1-mutant, ATRX-lost WHO grade 3 or 4 astrocytomas occurred in donors. Germline lookup yields CDR1 SGHTA and CDR2 FQGNSA. Trimming cost V 3 bases and J 5 bases, with 4 bases left between them. The CDR3 has 11 amino acids. The table came from immunoSEQ multiplex PCR; TCRdb's copy has only in-frame clones and leaves some out. This table has about 56,000 clones, roughly 80% appearing once. This sequence was found in a woman in her 50s with glioma. Sample: PBMCs, taken from a glioma patient whose treatment included an IDH1 peptide vaccine. The genes are TRBV7-2 and TRBJ2-5; the D is unclear. CDR3 nucleotide sequence: TGTGCCAGCAGCTTGTTGGAGACCCAGTACTTC. It is translated as CASSLLETQYF.